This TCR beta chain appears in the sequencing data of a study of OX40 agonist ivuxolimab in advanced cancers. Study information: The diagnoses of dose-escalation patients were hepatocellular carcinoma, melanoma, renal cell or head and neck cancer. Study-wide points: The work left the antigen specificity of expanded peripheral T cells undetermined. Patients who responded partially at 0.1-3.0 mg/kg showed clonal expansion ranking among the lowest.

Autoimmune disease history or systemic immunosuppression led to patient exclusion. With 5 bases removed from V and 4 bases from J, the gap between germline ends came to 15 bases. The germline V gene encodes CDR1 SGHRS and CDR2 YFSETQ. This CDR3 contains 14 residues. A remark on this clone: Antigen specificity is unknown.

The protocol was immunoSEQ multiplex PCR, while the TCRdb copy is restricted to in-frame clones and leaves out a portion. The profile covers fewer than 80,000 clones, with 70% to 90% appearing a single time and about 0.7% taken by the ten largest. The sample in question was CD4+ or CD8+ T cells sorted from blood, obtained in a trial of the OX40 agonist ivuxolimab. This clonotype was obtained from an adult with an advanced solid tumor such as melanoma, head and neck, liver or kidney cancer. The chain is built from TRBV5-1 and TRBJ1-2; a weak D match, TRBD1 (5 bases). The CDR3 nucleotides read TGCGCCAGCAGGATTTCAGCAGGGACCTATGGCTACACCTTC. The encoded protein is CASRISAGTYGYTF. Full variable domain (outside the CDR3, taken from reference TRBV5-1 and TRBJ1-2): KAGVTQTPRYLIKTRGQQVTLSCSPISGHRSVSWYQQTPGQGLQFLFEYFSETQRNKGNFPGRFSGRQFSNSRSEMNVSTLELGDSALYLCASRISAGTYGYTFGSGTRLTVV.